These 12 T cell receptor beta chains were all obtained from the same sample, sequenced in a study of T cell repertoires in cytomegalovirus infection (dated by TCRdb to between 2018 and 2021). This sample was sequenced with an Illumina HiSeq 1500. Clones were called with MiXCR by TCRdb after fastp trimmed the public reads at Q25, and only in-frame beta chains were retained. Every entry covers one CDR3 protein and lists the most common genes and DNA from its rows. The sample table contains roughly 600,000 distinct CDR3 sequences; only one count was recorded for 24% of them. 8% of the sample comes from the top ten. The sequenced sample consisted of CD8+ T cells from PBMCs. The receptors come from a human donor in good health (CMV status not recorded). Some clones in this sample may be carry-over from other donors' samples.

The rearrangement links TRBV20-1 to TRBJ1-5; 9 bases map to TRBD1. The CDR3 sequence is 17 residues long. With V trimmed by 5 bases and J by 7 bases, 18 bases remained unmatched. Germline V gene sequence: CDR1 DFQATT, CDR2 SNEGSKA (reference sequence). CDR3 DNA sequence: TGCAGTGCTGCCCTCAGACAGGGGGGAACGAAGGGCCAGCCCCAGCATTTT. Its translation: CSAALRQGGTKGQPQHF.

This clonotype was recorded many times. The J gene is TRBJ2-2, the V gene TRBV7-6; 10 positions match TRBD2. The length of the CDR3 is 17 residues. Unmatched junction bases numbered 12, after V lost 5 bases and J lost 6 bases. Germline CDR1 reads SGHVS; CDR2 reads FNYEAQ. CDR3 amino acids: CASSPTPLAGEAGELFF. CDR3 in DNA: TGTGCCAGCAGCCCCACCCCTCTAGCGGGAGAGGCCGGGGAGCTGTTTTTT.

This clonotype was recorded a few times. This chain joins TRBV10-3 and TRBJ1-2; D remains unclear. Germline V gives CDR1 ENHRY, CDR2 SYGVKD. Between the trimmed V and J ends, which lost 3 bases and 8 bases, there was a span of 19 bases. The CDR3 has 15 residues. The CDR3 nucleotides are TGTGCCATCAGTGACACAGCCCAAAGTCTTCTCGGCTACACCTTC. Encoded protein: CAISDTAQSLLGYTF.

This rearrangement joins TRBV2 to TRBJ2-1; D possibly uses TRBD1 or TRBD2 (6 bases each). The ends were cut back, 5 bases at V and 15 bases at J, with 20 bases in the middle. The CDR3 extends over 13 amino acids. Germline V lookup: CDR1 SNHLY, CDR2 FYNNEI. The chain's CDR3 is CASSPYDPRGAFF. The DNA of the CDR3 is TGTGCCAGCAGTCCCTACGACCCGAGGGGGGCGTTCTTC.

In the case of this clonotype: The DNA is omitted, as the CDR3 cannot be located on it reliably, and the CDR3 follows TCRdb's listing. This chain uses TRBV28 with TRBJ1-5; the D call in the table, TRBD1, was not verified against the DNA. Germline CDR1 reads MDHEN; CDR2 reads SYDVKM. The CDR3 numbers 21 amino acids, ends counted. The CDR3 here is CASSFRQTLIAISPSILSQHF.

Many counts were recorded for this clonotype. V is TRBV7-9 and J is TRBJ2-7; D might be TRBD2 (6 bases). V gave up 8 bases and J gave up 7 bases, with 15 bases separating them. The CDR3 loop spans 12 amino acids. CDR1 SEHNR and CDR2 FQNEAQ come from the germline V gene (reference sequence). In nucleotides, the CDR3 is TGTGCCAGCGCGGAGGGTGCCAGAGAGCAGTACTTC. Amino acids: CASAEGAREQYF.

This clonotype has only a few counts. The gene calls are TRBV29-1 and TRBJ2-5; D call uncertain. Germline V CDR1 and CDR2: SQVTM, ANQGSEA. The CDR3 runs to 10 residues. Between the trimmed V and J ends, which lost 6 bases and 5 bases, there was a span of 7 bases. The CDR3 loop reads CSVDLETQYF. CDR3 bases: TGCAGCGTGGATTTGGAGACCCAGTACTTC.

CDR3 in DNA: TGTGCCAGCAGTTTATTACAGGGGGCGCTTGGCTACACCTTC. Its protein product is CASSLLQGALGYTF. The rearrangement uses TRBV28 and TRBJ1-2; 9 nucleotides align to TRBD1. The germline gives CDR1 MDHEN, CDR2 SYDVKM. The trim removed 1 base at V and 7 bases at J, leaving 4 bases unmatched. The CDR3 is 14 amino acids.

This clonotype was seen repeatedly, ten times or more. The chain recombines TRBV28 with TRBJ1-4; D possibly corresponds to TRBD1 (5 bases). The germline CDR1 and CDR2 sequences are MDHEN and SYDVKM. CDR3 length: 16 residues. Trimming stripped 4 bases from V and 8 bases from J, with 20 bases between. The DNA for the CDR3 is TGTGCCAGCAGTTCCCCCCTGTGGGGGGGAAGCGAAAAACTGTTTTTT. This translates into CASSSPLWGGSEKLFF.

This clonotype has just a few counts. The chain is built from TRBV5-1 and TRBJ2-1; D possibly corresponds to TRBD2 (7 bases). The CDR3 has 14 residues. V lost 3 bases, J lost 9 bases, and 16 bases lay in between. Germline V gene data show CDR1 as SGHRS and CDR2 as YFSETQ. CDR3 nucleotides: TGCGCCAGCAGCTCCGGGGAGGGGGGAATTGAGCAGTTCTTC. Its translation is CASSSGEGGIEQFF.

The CDR3: CASSYVASADTQYF. The CDR3 DNA reads as TGTGCCAGCAGTTACGTCGCGTCCGCAGATACGCAGTATTTT. The rearrangement uses TRBV6-6 and TRBJ2-3; D is undetermined. Trimming cost V 2 bases and J 4 bases, with 10 bases left between them. The CDR3 extends over 14 amino acids. CDR1 and CDR2 from the germline V gene are MNHNY and SVGAGI (reference sequence).

The chain carries TRBV5-4 and TRBJ1-1, with D possibly being TRBD1 (5 bases). V lost 7 bases, J lost 10 bases, and 20 bases lay in between. Germline V gene data show CDR1 as SGHNT and CDR2 as YYREEE (reference sequence). This CDR3 spans 13 amino acids. As DNA, the CDR3 is TGTGCCAGCCCCGGGGGGAGGAACGGGGCAGCTTTCTTT. It yields the protein CASPGGRNGAAFF.